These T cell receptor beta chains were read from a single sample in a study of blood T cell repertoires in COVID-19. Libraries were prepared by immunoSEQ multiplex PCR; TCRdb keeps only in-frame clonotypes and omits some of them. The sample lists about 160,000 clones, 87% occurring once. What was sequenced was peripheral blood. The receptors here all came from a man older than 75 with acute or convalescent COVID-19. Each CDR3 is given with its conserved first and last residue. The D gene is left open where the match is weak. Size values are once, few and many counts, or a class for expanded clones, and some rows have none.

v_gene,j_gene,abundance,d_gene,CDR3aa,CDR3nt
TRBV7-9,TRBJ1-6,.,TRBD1,CASSSGTGGSPLHF,TGTGCCAGCAGTTCCGGGACAGGAGGTTCACCCCTCCACTTT
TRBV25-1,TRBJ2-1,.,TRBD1,CASSATGVSYNEQFF,TGTGCCAGCAGTGCTACAGGGGTATCCTACAATGAGCAGTTCTTC
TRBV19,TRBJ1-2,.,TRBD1,CASSYSGTANPYGYTF,TGTGCCAGTAGTTACTCCGGGACAGCAAACCCCTATGGCTACACCTTC
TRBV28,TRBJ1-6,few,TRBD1,CASSSGQGTVASPLHF,TGTGCCAGCAGTTCGGGACAGGGCACAGTGGCATCACCCCTCCACTTT
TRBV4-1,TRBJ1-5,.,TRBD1,CASSQEGGRGNNQPQHF,TGCGCCAGCAGCCAAGAAGGGGGCAGGGGCAACAATCAGCCCCAGCATTTT
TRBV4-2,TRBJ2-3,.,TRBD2,CASSPLVVAGSNGRRTDTQYF,TGTGCCAGCAGCCCACTCGTGGTAGCGGGATCTAACGGGCGTCGCACAGATACGCAGTATTTT
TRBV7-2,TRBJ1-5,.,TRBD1,CASSPLGRTGGSQPQHF,TGTGCCAGCAGCCCCCTGGGACGAACAGGGGGCAGTCAGCCCCAGCATTTT
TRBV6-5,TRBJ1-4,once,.,CASRTGFNEKLFF,TGTGCCAGCAGAACAGGGTTTAATGAAAAACTGTTTTTT
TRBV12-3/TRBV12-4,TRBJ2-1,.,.,CASSLQGEQFF,TGTGCCAGCAGTTTACAGGGTGAGCAGTTCTTC
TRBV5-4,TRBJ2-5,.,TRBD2,CASSLESGGWETQYF,TGTGCCAGCAGCTTGGAGAGCGGGGGGTGGGAGACCCAGTACTTC
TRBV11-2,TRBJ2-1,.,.,CASSLLSGVYNEQFF,TGTGCCAGCAGCTTACTGTCAGGCGTCTACAATGAGCAGTTCTTC
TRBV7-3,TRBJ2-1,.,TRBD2,CASSLSGRDNEQFF,TGTGCCAGCAGCTTAAGCGGGAGGGACAATGAGCAGTTCTTC
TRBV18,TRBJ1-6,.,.,CASSPPNLNSPLHF,TGTGCCAGCTCACCACCAAATCTGAATTCACCCCTCCACTTT
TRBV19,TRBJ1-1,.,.,CASSIRGLGAGVMNTEAFF,TGTGCCAGTAGTATAAGGGGGTTAGGGGCAGGGGTTATGAACACTGAAGCTTTCTTT
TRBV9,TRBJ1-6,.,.,CASSVDRSNSPLHF,TGTGCCAGCAGCGTCGACAGGAGTAATTCACCCCTCCACTTT
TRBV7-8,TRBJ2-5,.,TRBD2,CASSLRLAEETQYF,TGTGCCAGCAGCCTCCGACTAGCGGAAGAGACCCAGTACTTC
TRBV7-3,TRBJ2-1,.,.,CASSFWAGETPITPLPYNEQFF,TGTGCCAGCAGCTTTTGGGCAGGGGAAACCCCAATAACTCCGCTACCTTACAATGAGCAGTTCTTC